The text below deals with one T cell receptor beta chain. Assay: immunoSEQ multiplex PCR; the TCRdb copy retains only in-frame clones and omits some. This sample has under 500,000 clones; roughly 89% occur once, and the top ten carry 4.3%. This entry is derived from a study of blood T cell repertoires in COVID-19. About the study: The United States, Italy and Spain supplied acute and convalescent COVID-19 samples.

Per germline, CDR1 SEHNR and CDR2 FQNEAQ (reference sequence). The CDR3 contains 16 residues. Germline trimming cut 0 bases from V and 4 bases from J; bases unmatched to any gene: 6. The sequence came from a woman younger than 45 with acute or convalescent COVID-19. The chain links TRBV7-9 to TRBJ2-5; TRBD1 matches at 9 bases. Sample: peripheral blood. CDR3 DNA sequence: TGTGCCAGCAGCTTAGCGGGGACAGGGAGTGGAGAGACCCAGTACTTC. Translating it yields CASSLAGTGSGETQYF.